This is a list of T cell receptor beta chains from one sample in a study of blood T cell repertoires in COVID-19. Clones were read by immunoSEQ multiplex PCR, and TCRdb kept only the in-frame ones, dropping some. The sample gives about 140,000 clones, over 65% of which show up once; approximately 4.5% is in the top ten. Sequenced input: peripheral blood. These receptor sequences come from a woman of 80 years or more with active or convalescent COVID-19. CDR3s include the opening cysteine and the closing phenylalanine or tryptophan. Size tells how often a clone was seen (once, few, many) or the class of an expanded clone, and some rows leave it out.

clone size	J gene	V gene	CDR3 protein
-	TRBJ2-3	TRBV7-9	CASSLLAADTQYF
-	TRBJ1-2	TRBV18	CASSSREGVSYTF
-	TRBJ1-5	TRBV28	CASSFPGSANQPQHF
-	TRBJ1-5	TRBV5-1	CASSLDGTGRNQPQHF
once	TRBJ2-7	TRBV15	CATARPGQGYEQYF
-	TRBJ1-1	TRBV27	CASSSVTGMNTEAFF
-	TRBJ1-2	TRBV6-1	CASSEPQGLRGYTF
-	TRBJ1-2	TRBV7-9	CASSSTGEGYTF
-	TRBJ2-1	TRBV2	CASSEPPPRVQYNEQFF
-	TRBJ1-1	TRBV7-6	CASRPAAEPYTEAFF
-	TRBJ2-1	TRBV19	CASSIGSGGRSDEQFF
-	TRBJ2-7	TRBV4-3	CASSQDFGVTGVYEQYF
few	TRBJ1-1	TRBV14	CASSQQWNTEAFF
-	TRBJ1-5	TRBV18	CASIKDSGSNQPQHF
-	TRBJ1-6	TRBV29-1	CSVQTGGQNSPLHF
few	TRBJ1-1	TRBV29-1	CSVARQRDTEAFF
-	TRBJ1-6	TRBV5-6	CASSSGHLNSPLHF
-	TRBJ2-3	TRBV5-1	CASSFSGTNTDTQYF
-	TRBJ1-6	TRBV5-1	CASSTWTGGRNSPLHF
-	TRBJ2-7	TRBV7-2	CASSFPGGRTYEQYF
many	TRBJ1-4	TRBV3-1/TRBV3-2	CASAGEKLFF
once	TRBJ1-1	TRBV6-6	CASNRTGENTEAFF
few	TRBJ1-1	TRBV3-1/TRBV3-2	CASRLRDRGLGGEAFF
-	TRBJ2-5	TRBV18	CASSPQWGAETQYF
-	TRBJ1-1	TRBV19	CASSIVGPTADTEAFF
-	TRBJ2-2	TRBV5-1	CASSFIGQGNTGELFF
-	TRBJ1-3	TRBV5-6	CASSYLGQGNTIYF
-	TRBJ1-2	TRBV27	CASSLSGQGMGYTF
-	TRBJ1-1	TRBV5-1	CASSLLFATNTEAFF
once	TRBJ1-1	TRBV3-1/TRBV3-2	CASSQVRGAEAFF
-	TRBJ2-7	TRBV28	CASSGSGLLGGRTREQYF
-	TRBJ2-3	TRBV7-2	CASSLRRGGSTDTQYF
few	TRBJ1-6	TRBV5-1	CASSLTGDNSPLHF
-	TRBJ2-2	TRBV18	CASSPIGGTGELFF
-	TRBJ2-2	TRBV7-2	CASGLRRGPGELFF
-	TRBJ1-3	TRBV4-1	CASSQGGTGSSGNTIYF
-	TRBJ2-7	TRBV2	CASTATRVSYEQYF
-	TRBJ2-7	TRBV7-3	CASSLTAASGESEQYF
-	TRBJ2-5	TRBV7-9	CASSLLEGGQTQYF
-	TRBJ1-3	TRBV18	CASSRTGGSGNTIYF
-	TRBJ2-3	TRBV5-1	CASSLEARSSTDTQYF
-	TRBJ1-6	TRBV5-8	CASTSEWSSYNSPLHF
-	TRBJ2-3	TRBV2	CASSGTTGGFTDTQYF
-	TRBJ2-3	TRBV27	CASSPPSRTGGFLGFTDTQYF
few	TRBJ1-1	TRBV7-8	CASSLVAGDTEAFF
-	TRBJ2-3	TRBV5-1	CASGTGGRTDTQYF
many	TRBJ2-1	TRBV4-3	CASSQESGGSYNEQFF
-	TRBJ2-2	TRBV6-4	CASSERQGIGTGELFF
-	TRBJ1-4	TRBV11-2	CASSLTQGREKLFF
-	TRBJ2-5	TRBV4-2	CASSQGGSGGAGETQYF
-	TRBJ1-6	TRBV7-2	CASSPRPGSSYNSPLHF
-	TRBJ1-1	TRBV19	CASSIQQGVTVGAFF
-	TRBJ1-6	TRBV3-1/TRBV3-2	CASSLGENSPLHF
-	TRBJ2-3	TRBV2	CASSGGVGAQYF
-	TRBJ2-3	TRBV6-2/TRBV6-3	CASSYGLAGYTDTQYF
-	TRBJ2-3	TRBV12-3/TRBV12-4	CASSFRGYTQYF